The rows below give T cell receptor beta chains drawn from one sample of a study of post-analysis software for immune sequencing data. TCRdb re-derived calls from the PCR reads in MiXCR, one entry per CDR3 protein. Among hundreds of thousands of distinct CDR3 sequences listed, roughly 45% were seen once. Material: blood. The receptors derive from a girl aged 5-17 years with multiple sclerosis. Each CDR3 is given with its conserved first and last residue. Fields, in order: D gene, clone size, J gene, V gene, CDR3 DNA, CDR3 protein. A D gene is named only where the DNA matches it firmly. Some rows mark clone size as missing; the rest say once, few, many or name a class of expanded clone.

D: TRBD2
size: NA
J: TRBJ2-7
V: TRBV20-1
DNA: TGCAGTGCCCGGACTAGCGGAACCTACGAGCAGTACTTC
CDR3: CSARTSGTYEQYF

D: NA
size: NA
J: TRBJ2-3
V: TRBV18
DNA: TGTGCCAGCTCACCACCGGCCACAGATACGCAGTATTTT
CDR3: CASSPPATDTQYF

D: TRBD1
size: NA
J: TRBJ2-3
V: TRBV29-1
DNA: TGCAGCGGGACAGGAGCTAGCACAGATACGCAGTATTTT
CDR3: CSGTGASTDTQYF

D: TRBD2
size: few
J: TRBJ2-5
V: TRBV12-3/TRBV12-4
DNA: TGTGCCAGCAGGGCTAGCGGGAGAGGAGAGACCCAGTACTTC
CDR3: CASRASGRGETQYF

D: NA
size: NA
J: TRBJ2-1
V: TRBV5-6
DNA: TGTGTCAGCAGCCGGGGGAGGCCCAATGAGCAGTTCTTC
CDR3: CVSSRGRPNEQFF

D: TRBD2
size: few
J: TRBJ2-1
V: TRBV11-2
DNA: TGTGCCAGCAGCTTAGACCGACTGGTTGGCGGGAGCTCCTACAATGAGCAGTTCTTC
CDR3: CASSLDRLVGGSSYNEQFF

D: NA
size: NA
J: TRBJ1-1
V: TRBV12-3/TRBV12-4
DNA: TGTGCCAGCAGGACCGGGACACCGAACACTGAAGCTTTCTTT
CDR3: CASRTGTPNTEAFF

D: TRBD1
size: few
J: TRBJ2-3
V: TRBV9
DNA: TGTGCCAGCAGCGTAGGCCAGGGGGCATTAAGAGATACGCAGTATTTT
CDR3: CASSVGQGALRDTQYF

D: NA
size: few
J: TRBJ1-1
V: TRBV19
DNA: TGTGCCAGTAGTAAGGTTCTCGGCACTGAAGCTTTCTTT
CDR3: CASSKVLGTEAFF

D: NA
size: NA
J: TRBJ2-5
V: TRBV29-1
DNA: TGCAGCGCTGAACTTCGACAGGTTCAAGAGACCCAGTACTTC
CDR3: CSAELRQVQETQYF

D: TRBD1
size: NA
J: TRBJ1-6
V: TRBV5-1
DNA: TGCGCCAGCAGCTTGTGGGACAGGGCTTATTCACCCCTCCACTTT
CDR3: CASSLWDRAYSPLHF

D: NA
size: NA
J: TRBJ2-7
V: TRBV10-3
DNA: TGTGCCATCAGTGAGTCGATCCCCTACGAGCAGTACTTC
CDR3: CAISESIPYEQYF

D: NA
size: NA
J: TRBJ2-7
V: TRBV5-1
DNA: TGCGCCAGCAGCTTGTATGTGCAGGGTACGGAGCAGTACTTC
CDR3: CASSLYVQGTEQYF

D: NA
size: NA
J: TRBJ2-2
V: TRBV9
DNA: TGTGCCAGCAGCGTAGATACTAGTGGGACCGGGGAGCTGTTTTTT
CDR3: CASSVDTSGTGELFF

D: NA
size: NA
J: TRBJ1-2
V: TRBV10-3
DNA: TGTGCCATCAGTGAGTCGAAGGCAGCGGGCTACACCTTC
CDR3: CAISESKAAGYTF

D: NA
size: NA
J: TRBJ2-5
V: TRBV20-1
DNA: TGCAGTGCTAGAGATCGACGGGAACAAGAGACCCAGTACTTC
CDR3: CSARDRREQETQYF

D: NA
size: NA
J: TRBJ2-7
V: TRBV10-3
DNA: TGTGCCATCAGTGAGGAAAAATCCTACGAGCAGTACTTC
CDR3: CAISEEKSYEQYF